The rows below give T cell receptor beta chains drawn from one sample of a study of T cells in Graves' hyperthyroidism and ophthalmopathy. TCRdb re-called the multiplex PCR reads through MiXCR, storing one row per CDR3 protein. The data hold some 370,000 distinct CDR3 sequences, with about 15% observed a single time. What was sequenced was blood. All receptors come from a woman aged 25-40 years with Graves' hyperthyroidism that later progressed to Graves' ophthalmopathy. Each CDR3 is given with its conserved first and last residue. Fields, in order: V gene, D gene, J gene, clone size, CDR3 DNA, CDR3 protein. The D gene is left open where the match is weak. Only some rows state a clone size, as once, few, many or a class for expanded clones.

TRBV27	-	TRBJ2-5	many	TGTGCCAGCAGTTTCAAGGGGCGTCAAGGGGAGACCCAGTACTTC	CASSFKGRQGETQYF
TRBV29-1	-	TRBJ1-2	few	TGCAGCGTTCCAGGGAACTCCGGCTACACCTTC	CSVPGNSGYTF
TRBV7-2	-	TRBJ2-2	-	TGTGCCAGCAGCTTAATTACATTCACCGGGGAGCTGTTTTTT	CASSLITFTGELFF
TRBV29-1	-	TRBJ2-7	few	TGCAGCGCAGAAGCAGGAGGCGCCTACGAGCAGTACTTC	CSAEAGGAYEQYF
TRBV28	-	TRBJ1-2	many	TGTGCCAGCAGAACAGGGAGGAGAACCTATGGCTACACCTTC	CASRTGRRTYGYTF
TRBV20-1	-	TRBJ2-7	many	TGCAGTGCTAGAGATGAGGACACCCTTCAGGAGCAGTACTTC	CSARDEDTLQEQYF
TRBV27	-	TRBJ2-7	many	TGTGCCAGCAGTCTAAACAGGGAGGAATCCTACGAGCAGTACTTC	CASSLNREESYEQYF
TRBV6-1	TRBD2	TRBJ2-5	many	TGTGCCATAAGGACTAGCGGGAAACAAGAGACCCAGTACTTC	CAIRTSGKQETQYF
TRBV27	-	TRBJ1-2	many	TGTGCCAGCAGTTTATTCGCAGGGAAAGGCTACACCTTC	CASSLFAGKGYTF
TRBV12-3/TRBV12-4	-	TRBJ2-7	many	TGTGCCAGCAGTGGTTTCGACGAGCAGTACTTC	CASSGFDEQYF
TRBV10-3	TRBD1	TRBJ2-7	many	TGTGCCATCAGTGAGTCTCGGGACAGTCTAAGCGAGCAGTACTTC	CAISESRDSLSEQYF
TRBV5-6	-	TRBJ2-5	-	TGTGCCAGCAGCTTGCGAAACGGGGAGACCCAGTACTTC	CASSLRNGETQYF
TRBV19	TRBD1	TRBJ1-5	-	TGTGCCAGTAGGGGACAGAGAGATAGCAATCAGCCCCAGCATTTT	CASRGQRDSNQPQHF
TRBV5-1	-	TRBJ2-2	many	TGCGCCAGCAGCTTGTCCCTACAGGTTGGGCCGAACACCGGGGAGCTGTTTTTT	CASSLSLQVGPNTGELFF
TRBV20-1	TRBD1	TRBJ1-2	few	TGCAGTGCTAGATGGACAGGGGCCCACTATGGCTACACCTTC	CSARWTGAHYGYTF
TRBV6-9	TRBD1	TRBJ1-2	few	TGCGCCAGCAGTGAATTGGGACAGAACTATGGCTACACCTTC	CASSELGQNYGYTF
TRBV24-1	-	TRBJ2-5	many	TGTGCCACCAGTGATTTCGTTACCGAGGGGCAGGGGTCGGAGACCCAGTACTTC	CATSDFVTEGQGSETQYF
TRBV28	TRBD2	TRBJ2-7	many	TGTGCCAGCAGTAGGACTAGCGGGTTTTTAGGCGAGCAGTACTTC	CASSRTSGFLGEQYF
TRBV30	-	TRBJ1-1	many	TGTGCCTGGAGTGTATCGGGGGGCAACACTGAAGCTTTCTTT	CAWSVSGGNTEAFF
TRBV7-9	-	TRBJ2-5	few	TGTGCCAGCAGCCCTGCCTGCCCGGGCCCCGGGGAGACCCAGTACTTC	CASSPACPGPGETQYF
TRBV12-3/TRBV12-4	TRBD2	TRBJ2-7	many	TGTGCCAGCAGTCCGGCTAGCGGGGGCCCAATTCTATACGAGCAGTACTTC	CASSPASGGPILYEQYF
TRBV7-2	TRBD2	TRBJ2-7	many	TGTGCCAGCAGCCCAGGACTAGCGGGGACCTACGAGCAGTACTTC	CASSPGLAGTYEQYF
TRBV7-8	-	TRBJ1-5	many	TGTGCCAGCAGTCGGGACAACTTTTTTCAGCCCCAGCATTTT	CASSRDNFFQPQHF
TRBV12-3/TRBV12-4	-	TRBJ1-1	many	TGTGCCAGCAGTTTGGGTCGGAACACTGGAGCTTTCTTT	CASSLGRNTGAFF
TRBV14	-	TRBJ2-7	many	TGTGCCAGCAGCCAGGAGGGGTACTCCTACGAGCAGTACTTC	CASSQEGYSYEQYF
TRBV4-1	TRBD2	TRBJ2-7	-	TGCGCCAGCAGCCGAGCCCTCGCTGGCGGGGGTACCTACGAGCAGTACTTC	CASSRALAGGGTYEQYF
TRBV12-3/TRBV12-4	TRBD1	TRBJ2-3	many	TGTGCCAGCAGTTTTCAGGGGGCGTCGGCAGATACGCAGTATTTT	CASSFQGASADTQYF
TRBV7-9	-	TRBJ1-1	many	TGTGCCAGCAGCTCCCCGAGTGGCGGCCCGGACACTGAAGCTTTCTTT	CASSSPSGGPDTEAFF
TRBV5-6	-	TRBJ1-1	few	TGTGCCAGCAGCCCTCCCCGGGACAAGAACACTGAAGCTTTCTTT	CASSPPRDKNTEAFF
TRBV19	TRBD1	TRBJ2-7	many	TGTGCCAGTAGTATGAGGTGGGGGGACAGGGGAATCGGAAGCGAGCAGTACTTC	CASSMRWGDRGIGSEQYF
TRBV2	-	TRBJ1-3	many	TGTGCCAGCAGTGAAGCGACAGGTCCAATATCTGGAAACACCATATATTTT	CASSEATGPISGNTIYF
TRBV5-4	TRBD1	TRBJ1-1	-	TGTGCCAGCAGCGTGGGGACAGGGAGAGAAGCTTTCTTT	CASSVGTGREAFF
TRBV24-1	-	TRBJ2-5	many	TGTGCCACCGGGGGAGTAAGTGGCGGCCGTCAAGAGACCCAGTACTTC	CATGGVSGGRQETQYF
TRBV7-8	TRBD1	TRBJ2-5	many	TGTGCCAGCAGCTCCGAACCCGGGGACAGGGGACAAGAGACCCAGTACTTC	CASSSEPGDRGQETQYF
TRBV30	-	TRBJ1-2	few	TGTGCCTGGAGTAGTTACGTGAATGGCTACACCTTC	CAWSSYVNGYTF
TRBV7-9	TRBD1	TRBJ1-2	many	TGTGCCAGCAGCCCGGGGCCGGACAGGGTAAAAGGCTACACCTTC	CASSPGPDRVKGYTF
TRBV6-1	-	TRBJ1-2	many	TGTGCCACTCGCATCGGGGGATCCCCCCTTGGCTACACCTTC	CATRIGGSPLGYTF
TRBV27	TRBD1	TRBJ1-5	many	TGTGCCAGCAGTCCACTGCGTGGGACAGGGGGAAGCAATCAGCCCCAGCATTTT	CASSPLRGTGGSNQPQHF
TRBV28	TRBD1	TRBJ2-2	many	TGTGCCAGCAGTGAGGGGGCAGGGGGATCGACCGGGGAGCTGTTTTTT	CASSEGAGGSTGELFF
TRBV5-1	-	TRBJ2-5	-	TGCGCCAGCAGCTTTGCAGGGCCCGAGGAGACCCAGTACTTC	CASSFAGPEETQYF
TRBV7-9	-	TRBJ1-5	-	TGTGCCAGCAGTCAAAGTGACGGGGGTTATCAGCCCCAGCATTTT	CASSQSDGGYQPQHF
TRBV6-1	TRBD1	TRBJ2-5	-	TGTGCCAGCAGTGGGGACAGCGAAACCCAAGAGACCCAGTACTTC	CASSGDSETQETQYF